This is a list of T cell receptor beta chains from one sample in a study of PD-1 blockade in classical Hodgkin lymphoma. Sequencing used immunoSEQ multiplex PCR; TCRdb keeps in-frame clones, though not all of them. The sample shows 46,000 or so clones, about 78% of them seen only once. The sequences come from peripheral blood mononuclear cells (PBMCs), collected before the second cycle of nivolumab. The receptors stem from a human donor with classical Hodgkin lymphoma. The CDR3 runs from the conserved cysteine through the conserved F or W. Fields, in order: CDR3 length, D gene, clone size, V gene, J gene, CDR3 protein, CDR3 DNA. D genes are given only for firm matches. Only some rows state a clone size, as once, few, many or a class for expanded clones.

>12|.|.|TRBV27|TRBJ2-1
CASSLTTDEQFF
TGTGCCAGCAGTTTGACTACCGATGAGCAGTTCTTC
>12|.|.|TRBV9|TRBJ2-1
CASSVDWREQFF
TGTGCCAGCAGCGTAGATTGGAGGGAGCAGTTCTTC
>15|.|.|TRBV6-6|TRBJ2-1
CASSSKLGGNNEQFF
TGTGCCAGCAGTTCCAAACTCGGGGGTAACAATGAGCAGTTCTTC
>14|TRBD1|once|TRBV7-6|TRBJ1-6
CASSYGQGHSPLHF
TGTGCCAGCAGTTATGGACAGGGACACTCACCCCTCCACTTT
>14|.|once|TRBV19|TRBJ1-6
CASSNSGQNSPLHF
TGTGCCAGTAGTAACTCAGGACAGAATTCACCCCTCCACTTT
>13|.|.|TRBV29-1|TRBJ1-2
CSARGPIYYGYTF
TGCAGCGCCCGAGGCCCGATCTACTATGGCTACACCTTC
>19|.|.|TRBV2|TRBJ1-5
CASSSGTPIWGSSNQPQHF
TGTGCCAGCAGCTCCGGGACGCCGATTTGGGGTTCTAGCAATCAGCCCCAGCATTTT
>13|.|.|TRBV2|TRBJ1-5
CASSGGGNQPQHF
TGTGCCAGCAGTGGGGGGGGAAATCAGCCCCAGCATTTT
>14|.|.|TRBV10-3|TRBJ2-3
CAIKEVPSTDTQYF
TGTGCCATCAAAGAGGTTCCTAGCACAGATACGCAGTATTTT
>14|TRBD1|.|TRBV6-1|TRBJ1-2
CASSDQGAGYGYTF
TGTGCCAGCAGTGATCAGGGGGCAGGTTATGGCTACACCTTC
>11|.|.|TRBV27|TRBJ2-7
CASCRGYEQYF
TGTGCCAGCTGCCGTGGCTACGAGCAGTACTTC
>14|TRBD1|.|TRBV19|TRBJ2-5
CASSMAGTAAAQYF
TGTGCCAGTAGTATGGCCGGGACAGCCGCGGCCCAGTACTTC
>16|.|.|TRBV11-2|TRBJ2-7
CASSLGPFPASYEQYF
TGTGCCAGCAGCTTAGGGCCTTTTCCCGCATCCTACGAGCAGTACTTC
>15|.|.|TRBV7-2|TRBJ2-6
CASSPQDSGANVLTF
TGTGCCAGCAGCCCACAGGACTCTGGGGCCAACGTCCTGACTTTC
>12|TRBD1|once|TRBV10-3|TRBJ1-2
CAISGQGYGYTF
TGTGCCATCAGTGGACAGGGCTATGGCTACACCTTC
>14|.|.|TRBV7-9|TRBJ2-7
CASGYSEDTYEQYF
TGTGCCAGCGGTTACTCGGAGGACACCTACGAGCAGTACTTC
>13|.|.|TRBV25-1|TRBJ2-2
CASRGPDTGELFF
TGTGCCAGCAGGGGGCCCGACACCGGGGAGCTGTTTTTT
>16|.|.|TRBV28|TRBJ1-2
CASSSSSTAANYGYTF
TGTGCCAGCAGTAGTTCCTCGACAGCAGCTAACTATGGCTACACCTTC
>15|.|.|TRBV18|TRBJ1-5
CASSPGGGNNQPQHF
TGTGCCAGCTCACCAGGAGGGGGAAACAATCAGCCCCAGCATTTT
>15|.|.|TRBV4-1|TRBJ2-1
CASSQSQGSYNEQFF
TGCGCCAGCAGCCAGTCACAGGGCTCCTACAATGAGCAGTTCTTC
>14|.|.|TRBV2|TRBJ2-7
CASSVGSISYEQYF
TGTGCCAGCAGTGTAGGATCAATCTCCTACGAGCAGTACTTC
>13|.|.|TRBV6-1|TRBJ2-7
CASSDRISYEQYF
TGTGCCAGCAGTGACAGGATCTCCTACGAGCAGTACTTC
>14|.|.|TRBV5-4|TRBJ2-5
CASTSKTEEETQYF
TGTGCCAGCACCTCTAAGACGGAAGAAGAGACCCAGTACTTC
>15|.|.|TRBV6-6|TRBJ2-7
CASSYSSRGGHEQYF
TGTGCCAGCAGTTACAGTAGCAGGGGAGGACACGAGCAGTACTTC
>14|.|.|TRBV2|TRBJ2-7
CASIDRLPSYEQYF
TGTGCCAGCATAGACAGGTTACCCTCCTACGAGCAGTACTTC
>17|TRBD1|.|TRBV5-6|TRBJ2-1
CASSSTWTGQGPNEQFF
TGTGCCAGCAGCTCGACATGGACGGGACAGGGGCCCAATGAGCAGTTCTTC
>14|TRBD1|.|TRBV11-1|TRBJ1-1
CASSPNLGQGEAFF
TGTGCCAGCAGCCCAAACCTCGGACAGGGTGAAGCTTTCTTT
>15|.|.|TRBV7-6|TRBJ2-7
CASSPLTGPPYEQYF
TGTGCCAGCAGCCCACTTACGGGACCCCCTTACGAGCAGTACTTC
>15|.|.|TRBV5-6|TRBJ2-1
CASSYVQQGNNEQFF
TGTGCCAGCAGCTACGTACAACAGGGTAACAATGAGCAGTTCTTC
>15|TRBD1|many|TRBV7-8|TRBJ1-2
CASSLGTGGSYGYTF
TGTGCCAGCAGCTTAGGGACAGGGGGTTCCTATGGCTACACCTTC
>15|.|few|TRBV5-1|TRBJ2-5
CASSLDRVGFETQYF
TGCGCCAGCAGCTTGGACAGGGTCGGTTTCGAGACCCAGTACTTC
>19|.|.|TRBV5-1|TRBJ1-4
CASSPRGALQGTTNEKLFF
TGCGCCAGCAGCCCCCGGGGGGCATTACAGGGAACCACTAATGAAAAACTGTTTTTT
>16|.|once|TRBV4-1|TRBJ2-3
CASSLDQGGPTDTQYF
TGCGCCAGCAGCCTGGACCAGGGGGGGCCCACAGATACGCAGTATTTT
>15|.|.|TRBV18|TRBJ1-1
CASSPPSGSALEAFF
TGTGCCAGCTCACCACCGAGCGGTAGCGCCCTTGAAGCTTTCTTT
>14|.|.|TRBV19|TRBJ2-1
CASSIPVPPGEQFF
TGTGCCAGTAGTATCCCTGTTCCCCCCGGTGAGCAGTTCTTC
>15|TRBD2|.|TRBV5-6|TRBJ2-7
CASSLAAGGPPEQYF
TGTGCCAGCAGCTTGGCGGCGGGGGGGCCTCCCGAGCAGTACTTC
>12|.|few|TRBV28|TRBJ1-2
CANGGEELGYTF
TGTGCCAACGGGGGGGAGGAGTTGGGCTACACCTTC
>13|.|.|TRBV7-8|TRBJ1-1
CASSLRGSTEAFF
TGTGCCAGCAGCTTAAGAGGGTCCACTGAAGCTTTCTTT
>14|.|.|TRBV30|TRBJ1-5
CAWSATRPNQPQHF
TGTGCCTGGAGTGCAACTCGGCCCAATCAGCCCCAGCATTTT
>21|.|few|TRBV7-2|TRBJ2-6
CASSLASTVQGGITGANVLTF
TGTGCCAGCAGCTTAGCGTCTACTGTCCAGGGGGGTATCACTGGGGCCAACGTCCTGACTTTC
>16|TRBD1|.|TRBV10-2|TRBJ2-4
CASSEGDRVAKNIQYF
TGCGCCAGCAGTGAGGGTGACAGGGTAGCCAAAAACATTCAGTACTTC
>14|TRBD1|once|TRBV4-3|TRBJ2-3
CASSQGTVSDTQYF
TGCGCCAGCAGCCAGGGGACAGTATCAGATACGCAGTATTTT
>17|TRBD2|once|TRBV5-1|TRBJ2-1
CASSSGTSGRRVNEQFF
TGCGCCAGCAGCTCGGGGACTAGCGGGAGGCGGGTCAATGAGCAGTTCTTC
>17|TRBD2|.|TRBV4-2|TRBJ2-3
CASSQDMAPSGGDTQYF
TGTGCCAGCAGCCAAGATATGGCGCCTAGCGGGGGAGATACGCAGTATTTT
>16|.|.|TRBV28|TRBJ1-2
CASSLLRGLVYYGYTF
TGTGCCAGCAGTTTATTGAGGGGCCTAGTCTACTATGGCTACACCTTC
>13|.|.|TRBV13|TRBJ2-1
CASSLVGLNEQFF
TGTGCCAGCAGCTTGGTGGGCCTTAATGAGCAGTTCTTC
>13|.|.|TRBV29-1|TRBJ1-1
CSVGGGMNTEAFF
TGCAGCGTTGGTGGGGGTATGAACACTGAAGCTTTCTTT
>17|.|once|TRBV19|TRBJ1-3
CASSSLDRGGSGNTIYF
TGTGCCAGTAGCTCTTTGGACAGAGGGGGCTCTGGAAACACCATATATTTT
>16|.|.|TRBV19|TRBJ1-1
CASSYQSGEPNTEAFF
TGTGCCAGTAGTTACCAATCAGGGGAACCCAACACTGAAGCTTTCTTT
>14|.|.|TRBV4-2|TRBJ1-1
CASSLTGTYTEAFF
TGTGCCAGCAGCCTGACCGGGACCTATACTGAAGCTTTCTTT
>13|TRBD2|few|TRBV30|TRBJ2-7
CASRLAGIYEQYF
TGTGCCTCGAGGCTAGCGGGGATCTACGAGCAGTACTTC
>12|.|.|TRBV11-3|TRBJ1-2
CASSLEGYGYTF
TGTGCCAGCAGCTTAGAGGGGTATGGCTACACCTTC
>14|TRBD2|medium-sized|TRBV30|TRBJ2-5
CAWMAVAGQETQYF
TGTGCCTGGATGGCCGTAGCGGGACAAGAGACCCAGTACTTC
>14|TRBD1|.|TRBV12-5|TRBJ2-5
CASGKDRGQETQYF
TGTGCTAGTGGTAAGGACAGGGGCCAAGAGACCCAGTACTTC
>14|.|.|TRBV6-5|TRBJ1-5
CASSPLRGFQPQHF
TGTGCCAGCAGTCCACTGCGGGGTTTTCAGCCCCAGCATTTT